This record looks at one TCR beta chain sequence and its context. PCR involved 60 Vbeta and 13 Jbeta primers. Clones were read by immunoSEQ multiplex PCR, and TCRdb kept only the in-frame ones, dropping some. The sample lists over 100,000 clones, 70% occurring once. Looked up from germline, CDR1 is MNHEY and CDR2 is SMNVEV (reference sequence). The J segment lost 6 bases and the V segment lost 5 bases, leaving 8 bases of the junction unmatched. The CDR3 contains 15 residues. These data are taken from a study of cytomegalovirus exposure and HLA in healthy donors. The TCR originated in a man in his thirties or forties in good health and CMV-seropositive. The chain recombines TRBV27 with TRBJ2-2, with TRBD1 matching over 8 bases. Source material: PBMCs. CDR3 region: CASSQSGRGPGELFF. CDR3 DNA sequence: TGTGCCAGCAGTCAATCGGGCAGGGGGCCCGGGGAGCTGTTTTTT.